The clone carrying this TCR beta chain has just one count. This sample was taken from a study of technical replicates of blood from several donors. CDR1 and CDR2 (germline): SGHRS, YFSETQ. The ends were cut back, 7 bases at V and 0 bases at J, with 14 bases in the middle. CDR3 size: 14 residues. The data were produced by immunoSEQ multiplex PCR, yet TCRdb's version contains in-frame clones alone and is incomplete. The sample includes some 93,000 clones, 95% of them seen just once. This TCR derives from a human donor in good health. The specimen sequenced was T cells isolated from PBMCs. The rearrangement links TRBV5-1 to TRBJ2-7; D remains unclear. This CDR3 is CASQPTSSSYEQYF. For the CDR3, the DNA is TGCGCCAGCCAACCGACATCCTCCTCCTACGAGCAGTACTTC.